This T cell receptor (beta chain) was obtained from a study of T-cell reconstitution after alpha-beta-depleted transplantation in children. The TCRbeta library was prepared with unique molecular identifiers. TCRdb passed the PCR reads through MiXCR, listing each CDR3 protein once. The sample holds about 460,000 distinct CDR3 sequences, over 9.5% seen once. V lost 5 bases and J 6 bases, leaving 17 bases between the germline ends. Germline V CDR1 and CDR2: MGHDK, SYGVNS. CDR3 length equals 14 residues. Only a few counts were recorded for this clonotype. This sample comprised PBMCs, mostly from graft donor cells, obtained 180 days after TCRalphabeta/CD19-depleted stem cell transplant. The genes are TRBV25-1 and TRBJ2-7; D possibly corresponds to TRBD1 (5 bases). The source is a female patient aged 2 to 10 who had a stem cell transplant for aplastic anemia, so the T cells may come from the graft donor. The CDR3 protein is CASSYGQYPSEQYF. In DNA form, the CDR3 reads TGTGCCAGCAGTTATGGACAATACCCCTCCGAGCAGTACTTC.